These 9 T cell receptor beta chains came from one sample sequenced in a study of cytomegalovirus exposure and HLA in healthy donors (dated by TCRdb to the late 2010s). Library method: the immunoSEQ multiplex PCR assay. For the multiplex PCR, a mixture combining 60 forward primers for TCR Vbeta segments and 13 reverse primers for TCR Jbeta segments was used. Drawn from immuneACCESS, this table holds only the in-frame rearrangements with V and J called that TCRdb kept. Clones are partly lost; checked studies trace under half to an unresolved V gene and leave the rest unexplained. The sample includes some 110,000 clones, with roughly 70% observed a single time. Of the sample, approximately 0.9% is held by the ten largest clones. The specimen was PBMCs. The receptors derive from a woman in her twenties or thirties in good health and CMV-seronegative.

This chain joins TRBV6-4 and TRBJ1-2, with 8 bases that match TRBD1. V dropped 8 bases and J dropped 4; count of bases not matched to a gene: 12. The CDR3 is 15 amino acids. Looked up from germline, CDR1 is MRHNA and CDR2 is SNTAGT. As DNA, the CDR3 is TGTGCCAGCGCCCCGGACAGGGAGGACTTCTATGGCTACACCTTC. Translated: CASAPDREDFYGYTF.

The CDR3 protein is CASSLGGQNDGYTF. The CDR3 DNA reads TGTGCCAGCAGCTTAGGGGGGCAGAACGATGGCTACACCTTC. The J gene is TRBJ1-2, the V gene TRBV11-3, with D possibly being TRBD1 (6 bases). Trimming removed 1 base from V and 6 bases from J, with 12 bases in between. This CDR3 is 14 amino acids long. Germline V CDR1 and CDR2: SGHNT, YENEEA.

This sequence joins TRBV7-2 and TRBJ1-3; 10 bases match TRBD1. The CDR3 has 14 residues. The junction had 2 bases not matched to a gene; V was cut back by 5 bases and J by 4 bases. The germline V gene encodes CDR1 SGHTA and CDR2 FQGNSA. This CDR3 is CASSRGQGGNTIYF. The CDR3 DNA is TGTGCCAGCAGCCGGGGACAGGGGGGAAACACCATATATTTT.

The chain links TRBV30 to TRBJ1-1; 8 bases align to TRBD1. The length of the CDR3 is 12 residues. The V and J ends lost 4 bases and 13 bases, in that order; junction bases with no gene match: 11. Germline CDR1 is GTSNPN and CDR2 is SVGIG (reference sequence). CDR3 amino acids: CAWTLDRERYFF. CDR3 coding DNA: TGTGCCTGGACCTTGGACAGGGAGCGGTATTTCTTT.

The rearrangement uses TRBV6-1 and TRBJ1-1, with 7 bases identical to TRBD1. Germline trimming cut 5 bases from V and 5 bases from J; bases unmatched to any gene: 8. The CDR3 is made up of 14 amino acids. Germline-derived CDR1 and CDR2 are MNHNS and SASEGT. The CDR3, as DNA: TGTGCCAGCAGTAAGACAGGGACGGGAACTGAAGCTTTCTTT. Encoded protein: CASSKTGTGTEAFF.

The rearrangement uses TRBV4-3 and TRBJ1-5; D is undetermined. CDR1 is LGHNA and CDR2 is YSLEER in the germline V gene. V was shortened by 7 bases and J by 12 bases, with 7 bases between the two germline ends. The CDR3 extends over 9 amino acids. The CDR3, as DNA: TGCGCCAGCACGGTAGACCAGCATTTT. This gives the protein CASTVDQHF.

This chain joins TRBV29-1 and TRBJ2-3, with 10 bases identical to TRBD2. This CDR3 has 15 amino acids. The germline V gene has CDR1 SQVTM and CDR2 ANQGSEA. Trimming removed 4 bases from V and 2 bases from J; junction bases left unmatched: 6. This CDR3 reads CSVAVSGGTTDTQYF. The CDR3 coding sequence is TGCAGCGTTGCTGTTAGCGGGGGGACCACAGATACGCAGTATTTT.

In its sample, this clone was seen a few times. The chain uses TRBV7-2 and TRBJ1-1, with D possibly TRBD1 on 5 matching bases. The V gene lost 6 bases and the J gene lost 2 bases, with 13 bases spanning the gap. The CDR3 extends over 14 amino acids. CDR1 is SGHTA, CDR2 FQGNSA, per germline. The CDR3 DNA follows: TGTGCCAGCAGGTTAACAGGCCCCAACACTGAAGCTTTCTTT. It translates to CASRLTGPNTEAFF.

The chain joins TRBV7-2 to TRBJ2-3, with 11 bases fitting TRBD2. CDR3 length: 19 amino acids. The J segment lost 5 bases and the V segment lost 0 bases, leaving 13 bases of the junction unmatched. CDR1 is SGHTA and CDR2 is FQGNSA in the germline V gene. CDR3 coding DNA: TGTGCCAGCAGCTTAGCCCCCCGAGGGCTAGCGGGAGGTGTAGATACGCAGTATTTT. As protein: CASSLAPRGLAGGVDTQYF.